The 7 T cell receptor beta chains presented below share a single source sample, sequenced in a study of vaccination effects on CD4 cells after COVID-19. Repertoires were generated with immunoSEQ multiplex PCR, while TCRdb's copy carries only in-frame clones and drops some. Among approximately 28,000 clones, roughly 74% were seen once, and the ten largest hold approximately 20%. No antigen has been identified for these receptors. CD4+ T cells specific for antigen were expanded with viral peptide pools by the ViraFEST assay before sequencing. Subsequent to 10 days of culture, CD4+ T cells were isolated. The vaccine recipients had no prior SARS-CoV-2 infection, with negative nucleocapsid antibodies. Sequencing was performed on CD4+ T cells from PBMCs cultured with HCoV-NL63 spike peptides, taken before COVID-19 vaccination. The receptor source for this set is a human donor who received a COVID-19 vaccine.

The chain recombines TRBV7-2 with TRBJ2-1; 7 nucleotides align to TRBD2. Looked up from germline, CDR1 is SGHTA and CDR2 is FQGNSA. This CDR3 is built from 15 residues. J was trimmed by 6 bases and V by 4 bases; bases with no gene match: 9. CDR3 amino acids: CASSSARTRGNEQFF. The CDR3 nucleotides are TGTGCCAGCAGCTCCGCGAGGACTAGGGGCAATGAGCAGTTCTTC.

V is TRBV18 and J is TRBJ2-3; 9 bases match TRBD1. The length of the CDR3 is 16 residues. The germline V gene encodes CDR1 KGHSH and CDR2 LQKENI. Trimming removed 3 bases from V and 3 bases from J; junction bases left unmatched: 7. The chain's CDR3 is CASSPTGQGGTDTQYF. CDR3 in DNA: TGTGCCAGCTCACCCACGGGACAGGGAGGGACAGATACGCAGTATTTT.

The chain employs TRBV30 and TRBJ2-3, with D possibly matching TRBD1 (6 bases). The CDR3 loop spans 15 amino acids. V shed 0 bases and J shed 3 bases, with 13 bases lying between them. CDR1 is GTSNPN, CDR2 SVGIG, per germline (reference sequence). CDR3 coding DNA: TGTGCCTGGAGTGTACAGGGAAGGGGAACAGATACGCAGTATTTT. This translates into CAWSVQGRGTDTQYF.

This clone has only a few counts. The genes are TRBV30 and TRBJ1-4; D unclear. The V gene lost 0 bases and the J gene lost 10 bases, with 12 bases spanning the gap. The germline CDR1 and CDR2 sequences are GTSNPN and SVGIG (reference sequence). The CDR3 is 13 residues long. Written as DNA, the CDR3 is TGTGCCTGGAGTGTGAAGGGCGTTGGAAAACTGTTTTTT. Residues: CAWSVKGVGKLFF.

This chain links TRBV6-5 with TRBJ1-2, with D maybe TRBD1 (6 bases). The CDR3 extends over 15 amino acids. CDR1 MNHEY and CDR2 SVGAGI come from the germline V gene. V was pared by 8 bases and J by 8 bases, with 24 bases between. CDR3 bases: TGTGCCAGCCATCCACAGGACAGCCCTGCGAGGGGCTACACCTTC. As protein: CASHPQDSPARGYTF.

V and J are TRBV6-5 and TRBJ1-1; D might be TRBD1 (6 bases). The CDR3 consists of 14 residues. V lost 6 bases and J 1 base, leaving 12 bases between the germline ends. The germline V gene encodes CDR1 MNHEY and CDR2 SVGAGI. The CDR3 DNA sequence: TGTGCCAGCAGGATGGACAGACGGAACACTGAAGCTTTCTTT. Translation gives CASRMDRRNTEAFF.

The sample holds one count of this clone. The chain carries TRBV7-9 and TRBJ2-5; 8 bases agree with TRBD2. This CDR3 region has 16 residues. CDR1 is SEHNR and CDR2 is FQNEAQ in the germline V gene (reference sequence). The J segment lost 5 bases and the V segment lost 0 bases, leaving 8 bases of the junction unmatched. Here the CDR3 DNA reads TGTGCCAGCAGCTTAGCGTTCCGACGGGGGGGGGAGACCCAGTACTTC. It yields the protein CASSLAFRRGGETQYF.